This T cell receptor beta chain was recovered during a study of T cell responses to AZD1222 COVID-19 vaccine. The germline gives CDR1 MGHDK, CDR2 SYGVNS. V was trimmed by 2 bases and J by 0 bases, leaving 10 bases between them. The CDR3 extends over 15 amino acids. The table came from immunoSEQ multiplex PCR; TCRdb's copy has only in-frame clones and leaves some out. Of just over 95,000 clones listed, approximately 91% are singletons. This TCR was recovered from an adult in good health. V usage is TRBV25-1 and J usage is TRBJ1-1; D not resolved. The source was peripheral blood, collected on day 0 of AZD1222 vaccination. CDR3 loop: CASSEIITVNTEAFF. CDR3 nucleotide sequence: TGTGCCAGCAGTGAAATCATAACGGTGAACACTGAAGCTTTCTTT.